The source of this T cell receptor (beta chain) is a study of shared clonotypes between healthy human individuals. The table came from immunoSEQ multiplex PCR; TCRdb's copy has only in-frame clones and leaves some out. The sample has millions of clones; around 90% are singletons. Whole-study results and caveats: Tissue TCR repertoires likely differ from these blood-only repertoires. All-four-donor shared clonotypes had higher generation probabilities than non-shared clonotypes did. Clonotype sharing among donors was thought likely to change with sequencing depth. The sharing of 5% to 5.5% of naive CD4 clonotypes was seen across a handful of donors.

This CDR3 spans 15 amino acids. The germline V gene encodes CDR1 SGHNT and CDR2 YYREEE (reference sequence). V was trimmed by 0 bases and J by 0 bases, leaving 7 bases between them. This clone was seen just once. Its antigen is undetermined. The same CDR3 can be traced to other DNA sequences in this sample. Sequencing used naive CD4+ T cells sorted from blood. Indicated subset: CD45RA+ positively selected. The sequence derives from a man younger than 30 in good health. The chain couples TRBV5-4 to TRBJ1-3; D gene unclear. CDR3 loop: CASSLVGSSGNTIYF. The CDR3 nucleotides read TGTGCCAGCAGCTTGGTGGGTAGCTCTGGAAACACCATATATTTT.